These 7 T cell receptor beta chains originate from one sample sequenced in a study of T cell repertoires in cytomegalovirus infection. Using its own MiXCR run on the reads, TCRdb lists one record per CDR3 protein. The sample yields around 300,000 distinct CDR3 sequences, approximately 22% seen once. Their antigens remain unidentified. Sequenced here: cultured PBMCs, sampled from culture after CMV antigen stimulation. The receptor set was obtained from a human donor in good health (CMV status not recorded). Some clones in this sample may be carry-over from other donors' samples.

In its sample, this clonotype was seen many times. The V and J genes are TRBV6-2 or TRBV6-3 and TRBJ2-7; 9 bases are a match to TRBD2. CDR1 and CDR2 (germline): MNHEY, SVGEGT. The CDR3 sequence is 14 residues long. V lost 10 bases and J lost 4; bases outside the gene matches: 11. The CDR3 spells CATTGLATMYEQYF. DNA of the CDR3: TGTGCCACCACTGGACTAGCGACGATGTACGAGCAGTACTTC.

CDR3: CASSTSEPGNTIYF. DNA for the CDR3: TGTGCCAGCAGTACCTCCGAGCCGGGAAACACCATATATTTT. The rearrangement links TRBV28 to TRBJ1-3; D call uncertain. The CDR3 contains 14 residues. V lost 5 bases to trimming and J lost 4 bases, with 12 bases between them. CDR1 and CDR2 from the germline V gene are MDHEN and SYDVKM.

This clonotype was observed at least ten times. J is TRBJ2-6 and V is TRBV7-2; D is ambiguous. This CDR3 is built from 15 residues. Germline V CDR1 and CDR2: SGHTA, FQGNSA. The germline V and J ends were trimmed by 5 bases and 0 bases, with 8 bases remaining between them. The chain's CDR3 is CASSPVRSGANVLTF. CDR3 coding DNA: TGTGCCAGCAGCCCCGTACGCTCTGGGGCCAACGTCCTGACTTTC. Using reference TRBV7-2 and TRBJ2-6 for the parts outside the CDR3, the full variable domain is GAGVSQSPSNKVTEKGKDVELRCDPISGHTALYWYRQSLGQGLEFLIYFQGNSAPDKSGLPSDRFSAERTGGSVSTLTIQRTQQEDSAVYLCASSPVRSGANVLTFGAGSRLTVL.

This clonotype qualifies as medium-sized (0.01 to 0.1%). The chain combines TRBV4-3 with TRBJ2-5; tentative D call: TRBD2 (7 bases). The germline V gene has CDR1 LGHNA and CDR2 YSLEER. Deletions cut 4 bases from V and 4 bases from J, with 19 bases between. CDR3 length equals 16 residues. CDR3 nucleotides: TGCGCCAGCAGCCGAGGAGGAGGGGGGGGTCCAGAGACCCAGTACTTC. Its translation is CASSRGGGGGPETQYF.

Regarding this clonotype: Being one base from a much bigger clone, this may be a read error. CDR3 nucleotides: TGTGCCAGCAGCTTAGGGGACAGGGAAGGAAACACTGAAGCTTTCTTT. This encodes CASSLGDREGNTEAFF. The chain combines TRBV7-6 with TRBJ1-1; TRBD1 matches at 9 bases. Germline CDR1 reads SGHVS; CDR2 reads FNYEAQ. After removal of 1 base from V and 2 bases from J, the junction contained 5 bases not matched to a gene. The CDR3 contains 16 residues.

The chain couples TRBV5-5 to TRBJ2-4; D perhaps matches TRBD2 (5 bases). With 0 bases removed from V and 10 bases from J, the gap between germline ends came to 20 bases. The CDR3 is 16 residues long. Germline CDR1 reads SGHKS; CDR2 reads YYEKEE (reference sequence). CDR3: CASSLAGGLPARIQYF. CDR3 nucleotides: TGTGCCAGCAGCTTGGCCGGAGGACTCCCAGCTAGGATTCAGTACTTC.

This clonotype has a handful of counts. This chain links TRBV7-2 with TRBJ2-1; D is possibly TRBD2 (6 bases). The V end was cut by 2 bases, the J end by 0 bases, with 11 bases between. This CDR3 has 16 residues. Germline lookup yields CDR1 SGHTA and CDR2 FQGNSA. This CDR3 reads CASSLRRGFSYNEQFF. CDR3 bases: TGTGCCAGCAGCTTAAGGCGGGGATTCTCCTACAATGAGCAGTTCTTC.